This T cell receptor (beta chain) was identified during a study of OX40 agonist ivuxolimab in advanced cancers. About the research overall: Ivuxolimab doses were 0.01, 0.1, 0.3, 1.5, 3 or 10 mg/kg every 2 weeks.

Generated by immunoSEQ multiplex PCR, the TCRdb table keeps only in-frame clones and is missing some. The sample has some 65,000 clones; about nine tenths are singletons. Per germline, CDR1 MNHEY and CDR2 SMNVEV (reference sequence). The CDR3 spans 14 residues. Trimming removed 2 bases from V and 3 bases from J, with 11 bases in between. The clonotype comes from an adult with an advanced solid tumor such as melanoma, head and neck, liver or kidney cancer. This rearrangement joins TRBV27 to TRBJ2-7; no firm D call. The sample was CD4+ or CD8+ T cells sorted from blood, taken in a trial of the OX40 agonist ivuxolimab. CDR3 amino acids: CASSLKVVGYEQYF. CDR3 nucleotides: TGTGCCAGCAGTTTAAAGGTGGTGGGCTACGAGCAGTACTTC.